This T cell receptor (beta chain) emerged from a study of blood T cell repertoires in COVID-19. Clones were sequenced by immunoSEQ multiplex PCR, and TCRdb holds only the in-frame ones, with some missing. The repertoire includes 250,000 to 300,000 clones, approximately 90% of them detected once, and 0.95% to 1.5% sits in the top ten. CDR1 and CDR2 from the germline V gene are SGDLS and YYNGEE. V shed 4 bases and J 7 bases; nucleotides not matched to a gene: 11. The CDR3 has 15 residues. Researchers sorted participants into cohorts using their self-reported clinical history. The TCR comes from a human donor in a cohort exposed to, infected with or recovered from COVID-19 (not recorded which). The donor label of this sample is uncertain. This chain connects TRBV9 to TRBJ1-2; 9 bases fit TRBD1. Sequenced: PBMCs or T cells enriched from blood (not recorded which). CDR3 DNA: TGTGCCAGCAGCCTAACGACAGGGGGTGGTTCTGGCTACACCTTC. Protein sequence: CASSLTTGGGSGYTF.